The 18 T cell receptor beta chains below were found in one sample sequenced in a study of control samples from healthy donors and cancer patients. TCRdb's copy holds only in-frame clones and misses some; the assay was immunoSEQ multiplex PCR. The data hold around 180,000 clones, with around 90% observed a single time. Specimen: blood. These receptors were collected from a middle-aged woman in good health.

V usage is TRBV2 and J usage is TRBJ2-5; no firm D call. Trimming stripped 5 bases from V and 2 bases from J, with 6 bases between. The CDR3 is made up of 12 amino acids. Germline-derived CDR1 and CDR2 are SNHLY and FYNNEI. CDR3 sequence (DNA): TGTGCCAGCAGTTACCAACAAGAGACCCAGTACTTC. Its protein product is CASSYQQETQYF.

This rearrangement joins TRBV7-6 to TRBJ1-1, with D tentatively TRBD1 (6 bases). The V and J ends lost 5 bases and 4 bases respectively, with 14 bases between them. Per the germline V gene, CDR1 is SGHVS and CDR2 is FNYEAQ. The CDR3 spans 14 residues. The CDR3 nucleotides read TGTGCCAGCAGCCAGAGGTCAGGGGTCACTGAAGCTTTCTTT. Residues: CASSQRSGVTEAFF.

The chain recombines TRBV19 with TRBJ2-1; D is undetermined. CDR1 and CDR2 from the germline V gene are LNHDA and SQIVND (reference sequence). Deletions cut 1 base from V and 0 bases from J, with 7 bases between. The CDR3 sequence is 15 residues long. This CDR3 is CASSIGSSSYNEQFF. CDR3 sequence (DNA): TGTGCCAGTAGTATAGGTTCTAGCTCCTACAATGAGCAGTTCTTC.

The rearrangement joins TRBV2 to TRBJ1-6, with unresolved D. This CDR3 has 14 amino acids. CDR1 SNHLY and CDR2 FYNNEI come from the germline V gene. The V gene lost 1 base and the J gene lost 8 bases, with 9 bases spanning the gap. The DNA of the CDR3 is TGTGCCAGCAGTGAAGTGTTTGGGGATTCACCCCTCCACTTT. Translated: CASSEVFGDSPLHF.

The V call is TRBV5-1, the J call TRBJ1-1; no clear D. Germline CDR1 reads SGHRS; CDR2 reads YFSETQ. There are 16 residues in the CDR3. V was trimmed by 7 bases and J by 0 bases, leaving 19 bases between them. The CDR3 loop is CASGLDGREMNTEAFF. CDR3 in DNA: TGCGCCAGCGGACTCGACGGAAGGGAGATGAACACTGAAGCTTTCTTT.

The J gene is TRBJ1-2, the V gene TRBV28; TRBD1 matches at 9 bases. CDR1 and CDR2 (germline): MDHEN, SYDVKM. The CDR3 covers 14 residues. V lost 5 bases and J lost 9; bases outside the gene matches: 10. The CDR3 DNA sequence: TGTGCCAGCAGTGAAACCGGGACAGGGTATCGCTACACCTTC. Its protein is CASSETGTGYRYTF.

This rearrangement joins TRBV19 to TRBJ1-5, with D unclear. The ends were cut back, 4 bases at V and 3 bases at J, with 10 bases in the middle. The CDR3 runs 14 residues. The germline V gene has CDR1 LNHDA and CDR2 SQIVND (reference sequence). CDR3 residues: CASSSRRSNQPQHF. The DNA of the CDR3 is TGTGCCAGTAGTAGCAGGAGGTCCAATCAGCCCCAGCATTTT. Combining the CDR3 with reference TRBV19 and TRBJ1-5 gives the whole variable domain DGGITQSPKYLFRKEGQNVTLSCEQNLNHDAMYWYRQDPGQGLRLIYYSQIVNDFQKGDIAEGYSVSREKKESFPLTVTSAQKNPTAFYLCASSSRRSNQPQHFGDGTRLSIL.

The genes are TRBV29-1 and TRBJ1-2; D is perhaps TRBD1 (5 bases). The CDR3 is made up of 11 amino acids. Trimming shortened V by 1 base and J by 8 bases, and 8 bases separated the two germline ends. Germline CDR1 reads SQVTM; CDR2 reads ANQGSEA. The CDR3 sequence: CSVEGGEGYTF. CDR3 DNA: TGCAGCGTTGAAGGGGGGGAGGGCTACACCTTC.

The J gene is TRBJ2-7, the V gene TRBV18, with TRBD1 matching over 7 bases. The germline V gene encodes CDR1 KGHSH and CDR2 LQKENI. This CDR3 is built from 13 residues. After removal of 4 bases from V and 2 bases from J, the junction contained 2 bases not matched to a gene. The CDR3 region has the DNA TGTGCCAGCTCACTGGGACAGACCTACGAGCAGTACTTC. It encodes CASSLGQTYEQYF.

The rearrangement links TRBV13 to TRBJ1-2, with TRBD1 as a possible D gene (5 bases). Trimming removed 5 bases at V and 3 bases at J, with 16 bases between. The CDR3 length is 15 residues. The V gene's germline CDR1 is PRHDT and CDR2 FYEKMQ (reference sequence). The CDR3 nucleotides read TGTGCCAGCAGCCCCCGGCGGGGCTGGGACTATGGCTACACCTTC. This codes for CASSPRRGWDYGYTF.

V and J are TRBV5-4 and TRBJ1-4; 8 bases are a match to TRBD1. The CDR3 runs to 17 residues. Trimming took 0 bases from V and 4 from J; bases not matched to a gene: 8. Germline CDR1 reads SGHNT; CDR2 reads YYREEE (reference sequence). For the CDR3, the DNA is TGTGCCAGCAGCTTGGCCGCAGGGGGCAACTATAATGAAAAACTGTTTTTT. This encodes CASSLAAGGNYNEKLFF.

V and J are TRBV29-1 and TRBJ1-2, with TRBD1 matching 12 bases. The CDR3 sequence is 13 residues long. Germline CDR1 and CDR2: SQVTM and ANQGSEA. Trimming at V came to 2 bases and at J to 8 bases, leaving 3 bases not matched to a gene. CDR3 residues: CSVEPGTGGGYTF. The DNA for the CDR3 is TGCAGCGTTGAACCCGGGACAGGGGGCGGCTACACCTTC. Complete variable domain (other parts from reference TRBV29-1 and TRBJ1-2): SAVISQKPSRDICQRGTSLTIQCQVDSQVTMMFWYRQQPGQSLTLIATANQGSEATYESGFVIDKFPISRPNLTFSTLTVSNMSPEDSSIYLCSVEPGTGGGYTFGSGTRLTVV.

This rearrangement joins TRBV6-5 to TRBJ1-4; D not resolved. The CDR3 is made up of 13 amino acids. Trimming pared 5 bases from V and 4 bases from J, leaving 8 bases between. Germline CDR1 reads MNHEY; CDR2 reads SVGAGI. The CDR3 nucleotides read TGTGCCAGCAGTAGAGGGATTAATGAAAAACTGTTTTTT. The encoded protein is CASSRGINEKLFF.

This clone was seen a single time. This chain links TRBV10-2 with TRBJ2-2, with D possibly being TRBD2 (6 bases). V lost 6 bases and J 12 bases, leaving 17 bases between the germline ends. Germline values: CDR1 WSHSY, CDR2 SAAADI. CDR3 length equals 13 residues. The CDR3 loop reads CASSDTGTGKLFF. The CDR3, as DNA: TGCGCCAGCAGCGACACCGGGACTGGGAAGCTGTTTTTT.

The V call is TRBV4-1, the J call TRBJ1-2; a weak D match, TRBD1 (6 bases). CDR1 and CDR2 from the germline V gene are MGHRA and YSYEKL. V was clipped by 4 bases and J by 5 bases, with 23 bases between them. There are 17 residues in the CDR3. CDR3 in DNA: TGCGCCAGCAGCCCAGTGGACAGCCGGGGTAAGGGATATGGCTACACCTTC. This sequence encodes CASSPVDSRGKGYGYTF.

This chain uses TRBV18 with TRBJ2-5; D assignment may be TRBD1 or TRBD2 (5 bases each). V was cut by 4 bases and J by 4 bases, with 7 bases left in between. The CDR3 totals 12 residues. The germline CDR1 and CDR2 sequences are KGHSH and LQKENI. The CDR3, as DNA: TGTGCCAGCTCACGAGGGACAGAGACCCAGTACTTC. It specifies CASSRGTETQYF.

This clone appeared once. The V call is TRBV6-2 or TRBV6-3, the J call TRBJ1-5; tentative D call: TRBD1 (5 bases). The CDR3 runs 17 residues. V shed 0 bases and J shed 2 bases, with 14 bases lying between them. From germline, CDR1 is MNHEY and CDR2 SVGEGT. The CDR3, as DNA: TGTGCCAGCAGTTACTCAGGGGAGGGAATCGGCAATCAGCCCCAGCATTTT. This codes for CASSYSGEGIGNQPQHF.

CDR3 in amino acids: CASSLAGGIGNTIYF. CDR3 nucleotide sequence: TGTGCCAGCAGCTTAGCGGGAGGGATAGGAAACACCATATATTTT. V and J are TRBV7-6 and TRBJ1-3; D is uncertain. Trimming stripped 0 bases from V and 4 bases from J, with 10 bases between. This CDR3 comprises 15 residues. From germline, CDR1 is SGHVS and CDR2 FNYEAQ.